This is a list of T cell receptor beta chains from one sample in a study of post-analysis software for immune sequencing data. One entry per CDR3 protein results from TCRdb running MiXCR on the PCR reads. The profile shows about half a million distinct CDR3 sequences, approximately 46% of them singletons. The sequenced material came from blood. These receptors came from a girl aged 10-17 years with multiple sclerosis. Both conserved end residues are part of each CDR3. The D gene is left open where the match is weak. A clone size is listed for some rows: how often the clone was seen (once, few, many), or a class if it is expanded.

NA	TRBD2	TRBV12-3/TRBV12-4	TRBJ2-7	TGTGCCAGCAGTTTGAAGCCGGGACTAGCGTTCTCCTACGAGCAGTACTTC	CASSLKPGLAFSYEQYF
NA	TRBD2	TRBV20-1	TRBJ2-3	TGCAGTGCTAGTCGGCGGGAGGGCCCAGATACGCAGTATTTT	CSASRREGPDTQYF
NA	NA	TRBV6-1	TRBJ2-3	TGTGCCAGCAGTGAAGTACGGAGGGACCCGCAGTATTTT	CASSEVRRDPQYF
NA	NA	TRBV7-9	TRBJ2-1	TGTGCCAGCAGCTCCAGGGACGGGTCGGAGAATGAGCAGTTCTTC	CASSSRDGSENEQFF
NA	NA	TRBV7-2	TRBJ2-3	TGTGCCAGCAGCCTTACCCGTGCGGGTTCCACAGATACGCAGTATTTT	CASSLTRAGSTDTQYF
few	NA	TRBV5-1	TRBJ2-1	TGCGCCAGCAGCTTTAATGGCGGGAATCGGAATGAGCAGTTCTTC	CASSFNGGNRNEQFF
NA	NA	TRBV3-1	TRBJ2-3	TGTGCCAGCAGCCAAGACAGGGATGATACGCAGTATTTT	CASSQDRDDTQYF
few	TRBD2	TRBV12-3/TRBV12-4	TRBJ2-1	TGTGCCAGCAGTTCACTAGCGGGAGTTTCAAATGAGCAGTTCTTC	CASSSLAGVSNEQFF
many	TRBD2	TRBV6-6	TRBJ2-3	TGTGCCAGCAGTTACCGGCGGGAGGATACGCAGTATTTT	CASSYRREDTQYF
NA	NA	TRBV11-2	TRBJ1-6	TGTGCCAGCAGCTCCATTACAGGCAATTCACCCCTCCACTTT	CASSSITGNSPLHF
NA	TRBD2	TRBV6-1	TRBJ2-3	TGTGCCAGCAGTGCCTATAGGACTAGCGGACCAGATACGCAGTATTTT	CASSAYRTSGPDTQYF
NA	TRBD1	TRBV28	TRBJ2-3	TGTGCCAGCAGTTCTCCTTTTAGACAGGGTAGTGGTATTGATACAGACACGCAGTATTTT	CASSSPFRQGSGIDTDTQYF
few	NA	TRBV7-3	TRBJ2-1	TGTGCCAGCAGCCTAACCGTAGGCGCTGGCTACAATGAGCAGTTCTTC	CASSLTVGAGYNEQFF
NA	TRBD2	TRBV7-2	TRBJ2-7	TGTGCCAGCAGCTTAGTGGGACTAGCGGGGGACGAGCAGTACTTC	CASSLVGLAGDEQYF
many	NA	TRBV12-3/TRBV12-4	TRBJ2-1	TGTGCCAGCAGTTTCAACAATGAGCAGTTCTTC	CASSFNNEQFF
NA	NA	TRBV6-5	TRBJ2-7	TGTGCCAGCAGTTACGAGGCTGCGGGTACCGAGCAGTACTTC	CASSYEAAGTEQYF
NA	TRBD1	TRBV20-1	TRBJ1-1	TGCAGTGCGGCCGGGACAGTACCGCTTGAAGCTTTCTTT	CSAAGTVPLEAFF
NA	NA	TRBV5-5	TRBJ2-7	TGTGCCAGCAGTCACACTAGCCGCCCATACGAGCAGTACTTC	CASSHTSRPYEQYF
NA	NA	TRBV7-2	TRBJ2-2	TGTGCCAGCAGCGTTCTAGGGGAGGCCGGGGAGCTGTTTTTT	CASSVLGEAGELFF
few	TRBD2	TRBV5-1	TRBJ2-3	TGCGCCAGCAGCTTATCTATAGCGGGAGTATCAGATACGCAGTATTTT	CASSLSIAGVSDTQYF
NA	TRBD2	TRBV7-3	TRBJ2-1	TGTGCCAGCAGCCTCCAAGGACTAGCGTGGAACAATGAGCAGTTCTTC	CASSLQGLAWNNEQFF
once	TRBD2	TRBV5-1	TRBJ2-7	TGCGCCAGCAGCTTGGGGAGCGGGGACTACGAGCAGTACTTC	CASSLGSGDYEQYF
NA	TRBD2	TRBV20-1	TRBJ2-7	TGCAGTGCCATACTAGCGGGGAGCGAGCAGTACTTC	CSAILAGSEQYF
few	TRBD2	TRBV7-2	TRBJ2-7	TGTGCCAGCAGCTACGGACTAGCGGTTTCCTACGAGCAGTACTTC	CASSYGLAVSYEQYF
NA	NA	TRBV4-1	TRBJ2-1	TGCGCCAGCAGCCCCCGCCTCGAGAGGCGGAGTTCCTACAATGAGCAGTTCTTC	CASSPRLERRSSYNEQFF
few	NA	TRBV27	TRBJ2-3	TGTGCCAGCAGTTGGACGGCGGCAGATACGCAGTATTTT	CASSWTAADTQYF
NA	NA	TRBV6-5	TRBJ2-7	TGTGCCAGCCGAAAGGGAGGTTCCTACGAGCAGTACTTC	CASRKGGSYEQYF
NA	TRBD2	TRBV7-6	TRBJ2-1	TGTGCCAGCAGCCCACCATATGAGCGGGAGTACCACAATGAGCAGTTCTTC	CASSPPYEREYHNEQFF
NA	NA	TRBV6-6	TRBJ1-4	TGTGCCAGCAGTTCGCACACAAATGAAAAACTGTTTTTT	CASSSHTNEKLFF
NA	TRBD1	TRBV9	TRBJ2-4	TGTGCCAGCAGCCCGGAGACAGGGTCGACGAACATTCAGTACTTC	CASSPETGSTNIQYF
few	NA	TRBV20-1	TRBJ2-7	TGCAGTGCCGGACAGCCCCGAGGAAACTCCTACGAGCAGTACTTC	CSAGQPRGNSYEQYF